This TCR beta chain was recorded in a study of blood T cell repertoires in COVID-19. Study-wide background: Researchers got acute and convalescent COVID-19 samples from the United States, Italy and Spain. In each case, the material was cDNA or gDNA derived from T cells, B-cell-depleted T cells, or PBMCs.

Study processing details: Amplifying reference gene primers gave estimates of nucleated cell counts. Method: immunoSEQ multiplex PCR; TCRdb's copy keeps in-frame clones and lacks some. The V and J calls and clone size are taken from that table; D and trimming were inferred from the DNA. Here the sample spans roughly 200,000 clones, under 80% being singletons. In germline, CDR1 is GTSNPN, CDR2 SVGIG (reference sequence). The ends were cut back, 0 bases at V and 7 bases at J, with 10 bases in the middle. The CDR3 sequence is 13 residues long. Sequencing was carried out using peripheral blood. The chain joins TRBV30 to TRBJ1-5; D gene uncertain. The origin of this receptor is a man between 50 and 59 years old who had recovered from COVID-19. CDR3 DNA sequence: TGTGCCTGGAGTGTACACAGCACCCAGCCCCAGCATTTT. Its protein is CAWSVHSTQPQHF.